The entry below gives a single TCR beta chain sequence along with its context. Primers: 60 Vbeta forward and 13 Jbeta reverse. Profiled with immunoSEQ multiplex PCR; TCRdb holds only in-frame clones, not every one. This table has 130,000 to 150,000 clones, about four fifths appearing once. The CDR3 covers 15 residues. CDR1 and CDR2 (germline): GTSNPN, SVGIG (reference sequence). The V end lost 4 bases, the J end lost 0 bases, and 15 bases lay between the germline ends. These data originate in a study of cytomegalovirus exposure and HLA in healthy donors. This receptor was obtained from a man between 40 and 49 years old in good health and CMV-seropositive. The sequencing sample was made of PBMCs. This chain connects TRBV30 to TRBJ1-1; D call uncertain. CDR3 DNA sequence: TGTGCCTGGATCCGGGCCGCGGGCCTGAACACTGAAGCTTTCTTT. It specifies CAWIRAAGLNTEAFF.